Detailed here is one TCR beta chain. The data are from a study of T cell changes during pregnancy in multiple sclerosis. Method: immunoSEQ multiplex PCR; TCRdb's copy keeps in-frame clones and lacks some. The data show more than 80,000 clones, roughly nine tenths seen once. V gave up 4 bases and J gave up 4 bases; unmatched junction bases: 1. This CDR3 comprises 13 residues. Germline V gene sequence: CDR1 LNHDA, CDR2 SQIVND (reference sequence). The sample consisted of peripheral blood, taken before pregnancy. V gene TRBV19 combines with J gene TRBJ2-3; TRBD2 agrees at 8 bases. The receptor was isolated from a female donor with multiple sclerosis, enrolled in a pregnancy study. The CDR3 sequence is CASSTGGPDTQYF. CDR3 sequence (DNA): TGTGCCAGTAGTACGGGGGGGCCAGATACGCAGTATTTT.